Listed below are T cell receptor beta chains from one sample, sequenced in a study of cytomegalovirus exposure and HLA in healthy donors. Using immunoSEQ multiplex PCR, the repertoire was profiled, and TCRdb retains in-frame clones only, with some absent. The sample data list 45,000 to 60,000 clones. The sequencing input was PBMCs. The receptors originated from a woman aged 40 to 49 in good health and CMV-seronegative. Each CDR3 is given with its conserved first and last residue. The D gene is left open where the match is weak.

j_gene | d_gene | v_gene | CDR3nt | CDR3aa
TRBJ1-2 | TRBD1 | TRBV5-1 | TGCGCCAGCAGCCCCTCGGGACAGTTCTATGGCTACACCTTC | CASSPSGQFYGYTF
TRBJ2-5 | NA | TRBV7-2 | TGTGCCAGCAGCTCCGGGGGGCTAGCGGTTCAAGAGACCCAGTACTTC | CASSSGGLAVQETQYF
TRBJ1-1 | NA | TRBV7-2 | TGTGCCAGCAGCTTACAGGGGCTGAACACTGAAGCTTTCTTT | CASSLQGLNTEAFF
TRBJ2-1 | NA | TRBV18 | TGTGCCAGCTCACAGGACAGCTCCGACAATGAGCAGTTCTTC | CASSQDSSDNEQFF
TRBJ1-6 | TRBD1 | TRBV6-5 | TGTGCCAGCAACCCCGGACAGGGCGCTTCACCCCTCCACTTT | CASNPGQGASPLHF
TRBJ2-1 | TRBD2 | TRBV30 | TGTGCCTGGAGTGCGGGGACTAGCGGTTACAATGAGCAGTTCTTC | CAWSAGTSGYNEQFF
TRBJ1-1 | TRBD1 | TRBV18 | TGTGCCAGCTCAACGACAGGGCCGTCCACTGAAGCTTTCTTT | CASSTTGPSTEAFF
TRBJ1-2 | TRBD1 | TRBV10-3 | TGTGCCATCAGGGGGACAGGGGGCGATGGCTACACCTTC | CAIRGTGGDGYTF
TRBJ2-1 | TRBD1 | TRBV5-1 | TGCGCCAGCAGCTTGAATACAGGGGTAGAGGAGCAGTTCTTC | CASSLNTGVEEQFF
TRBJ1-5 | TRBD1 | TRBV19 | TGTGCCAGTAGTATGGGGTCGACAGGGAACAATCAGCCCCAGCATTTT | CASSMGSTGNNQPQHF
TRBJ2-3 | TRBD2 | TRBV5-6 | TGTGCCAGCAGTCCTAGGGGAGGGCAAGGTACGCAGTATTTT | CASSPRGGQGTQYF
TRBJ2-1 | TRBD2 | TRBV7-2 | TGTGCCAGCAGGGGGGGAGGGTTCAATGAGCAGTTCTTC | CASRGGGFNEQFF
TRBJ1-2 | NA | TRBV10-3 | TGTGCCATCGGAGCGGAAGCTAACTATGGCTACACCTTC | CAIGAEANYGYTF
TRBJ2-2 | TRBD1 | TRBV4-3 | TGCGCCAGCAGCCACGACCACAGGGGAACCGGGGAGCTGTTTTTT | CASSHDHRGTGELFF
TRBJ2-7 | NA | TRBV4-2 | TGTGCCAGCAGCCAAGTAGGAGGGAGTGAGTACGAGCAGTACTTC | CASSQVGGSEYEQYF
TRBJ2-7 | TRBD1 | TRBV5-1 | TGCGCCAGCAGGGGACAGGGCCGTTCCTACGAGCAGTACTTC | CASRGQGRSYEQYF
TRBJ2-7 | NA | TRBV18 | TGTGCCAGCTCACCACCTAGCGCCTACGAGCAGTACTTC | CASSPPSAYEQYF
TRBJ2-7 | NA | TRBV5-1 | TGCGCCAGCAGCTTGCTTCTTCAGGGGAACTACGAGCAGTACTTC | CASSLLLQGNYEQYF
TRBJ2-1 | TRBD2 | TRBV10-2 | TGCGCCAGCAGGGTAGGACTAGCGGGATACAATGAGCAGTTCTTC | CASRVGLAGYNEQFF
TRBJ1-5 | NA | TRBV7-2 | TGTGCCAGCAGCGCCGGGGGGGGGAATCAGCCCCAGCATTTT | CASSAGGGNQPQHF
TRBJ1-2 | NA | TRBV29-1 | TGCAGCGTTGATCGTGGAGGAACCCCTAACTATGGCTACACCTTC | CSVDRGGTPNYGYTF
TRBJ1-5 | TRBD1 | TRBV7-2 | TGTGCCAGCACCGACGGACAGGGGGCTCAGCCCCAGCATTTT | CASTDGQGAQPQHF
TRBJ2-1 | TRBD1 | TRBV5-1 | TGCGCCAGCAGCATAGGACAGGGGGCGTACAATGAGCAGTTCTTC | CASSIGQGAYNEQFF
TRBJ2-7 | TRBD1 | TRBV7-9 | TGTGCCAGCAGCTCATCGGACAGGGGGCTAGCCTACGAGCAGTACTTC | CASSSSDRGLAYEQYF
TRBJ2-2 | NA | TRBV7-9 | TGTGCCAGCAGCTTAACAGTCAACACCGGGGAGCTGTTTTTT | CASSLTVNTGELFF
TRBJ1-4 | NA | TRBV28 | TGTGCCAGCAGTTCCCCACTGCCCGCAACTAATGAAAAACTGTTTTTT | CASSSPLPATNEKLFF
TRBJ2-3 | NA | TRBV5-1 | TGCGCCAGCAGCTTGGGGGAGAGCACAGATACGCAGTATTTT | CASSLGESTDTQYF
TRBJ1-3 | NA | TRBV5-6 | TGTGCCAGCAGCAGTTCTCAGGGGGGAAACACCATATATTTT | CASSSSQGGNTIYF
TRBJ1-2 | NA | TRBV28 | TGTGCCAGCAGTCCGACAAACACAAATGGCTACACCTTC | CASSPTNTNGYTF
TRBJ1-2 | TRBD1 | TRBV27 | TGTGCCAGCAGTCCGGGACAGGGCTTTCAGTGGGGCTACACCTTC | CASSPGQGFQWGYTF
TRBJ1-6 | NA | TRBV7-2 | TGTGCCAGCAGCTTAGCGACGGCGGGTTCACCCCTCCACTTT | CASSLATAGSPLHF
TRBJ1-2 | TRBD1 | TRBV30 | TGTGCCTGGAGTCCCAGGGGGGAAGGCTACACCTTC | CAWSPRGEGYTF
TRBJ1-1 | NA | TRBV25-1 | TGTGCCAGCAGTGAGGGGGGGGGCACTGAAGCTTTCTTT | CASSEGGGTEAFF
TRBJ1-3 | TRBD1 | TRBV6-1 | TGTGCCAGCAGTAAAGGGACAGTTGGAAACACCATATATTTT | CASSKGTVGNTIYF
TRBJ2-3 | TRBD2 | TRBV6-5 | TGTGCCACGCACCTAGCGGGAGGGACAGATACGCAGTATTTT | CATHLAGGTDTQYF
TRBJ2-3 | TRBD2 | TRBV5-1 | TGCGCCAGCAGCAAAAGGACTAGCGGGGGGACCGATACGCAGTATTTT | CASSKRTSGGTDTQYF
TRBJ1-1 | TRBD1 | TRBV28 | TGTGCCAGCCGAACCGGACAGGGGGACACTGAAGCTTTCTTT | CASRTGQGDTEAFF
TRBJ1-1 | TRBD1 | TRBV2 | TGTGCCAGCAGTGAATCAGGGGGCACTGAAGCTTTCTTT | CASSESGGTEAFF
TRBJ1-1 | NA | TRBV6-5 | TGTGCCAGCAGCCCAACGGGATCGAACACTGAAGCTTTCTTT | CASSPTGSNTEAFF
TRBJ1-1 | TRBD1 | TRBV6-5 | TGTGCCAGCAGAAGGGACAGGGCCAACACTGAAGCTTTCTTT | CASRRDRANTEAFF
TRBJ2-1 | NA | TRBV4-2 | TGTGCCAGCAGCCAAGATAATGGACTCCTATACAATGAGCAGTTCTTC | CASSQDNGLLYNEQFF
TRBJ2-7 | TRBD1 | TRBV7-9 | TGTGCCAGCAGCTTAGCGGGACAGGGCTACGAGCAGTACTTC | CASSLAGQGYEQYF